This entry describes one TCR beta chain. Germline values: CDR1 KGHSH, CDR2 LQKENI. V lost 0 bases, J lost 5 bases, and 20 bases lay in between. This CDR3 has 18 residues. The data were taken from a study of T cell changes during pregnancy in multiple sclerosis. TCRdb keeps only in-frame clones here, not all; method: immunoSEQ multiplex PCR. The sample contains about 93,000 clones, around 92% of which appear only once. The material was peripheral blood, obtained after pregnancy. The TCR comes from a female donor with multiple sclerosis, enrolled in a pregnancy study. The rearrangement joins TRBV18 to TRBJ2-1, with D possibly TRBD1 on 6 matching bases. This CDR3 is CASSPPNGRGNHHNEQFF. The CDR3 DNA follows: TGTGCCAGCTCACCACCGAACGGCAGGGGAAATCACCACAATGAGCAGTTCTTC.